Described below is a single T cell receptor beta chain sequence and its context. The data derive from a study of blood T cell repertoires in COVID-19. Looking at the study overall: Samples came from the United States, Italy and Spain, spanning acute and convalescent COVID-19. PBMCs, B-cell-depleted T cells, or T cells provided the cDNA or gDNA that made up the material.

The trim removed 4 bases at V and 4 bases at J, leaving 8 bases unmatched. CDR1 and CDR2 from the germline V gene are LGHDT and YNNKEL (reference sequence). This CDR3 has 16 amino acids. Assay used: immunoSEQ multiplex PCR; TCRdb lists only in-frame clones, some missing. The sample consists of around 100,000 clones, roughly nine tenths of them appearing once. The sequence derives from a human donor in a cohort sampled during active COVID-19. The source material was peripheral blood. The rearrangement links TRBV3-1 (or the pseudogene TRBV3-2) to TRBJ2-1; 9 bases fit TRBD1. CDR3 loop: CASSPHPGTGYNEQFF. CDR3 nucleotides: TGTGCCAGCAGCCCCCATCCCGGGACAGGGTACAATGAGCAGTTCTTC.